The 4 T cell receptor beta chains below come from one sample, sequenced in a study of Ad26.COV2.S vaccination and SARS-CoV-2 variants. The treatment here: 15 to 20 received Ad26.COV2.S at low or high dose, single or two shots; 5 received placebo; per-sample allocation not given. Day 63 after the first injection of vaccine or placebo was the sampling time. Data came from immunoSEQ multiplex PCR; TCRdb stores just in-frame clones and leaves some out. The data hold approximately 300,000 clones, with approximately 86% observed a single time. Specimen: peripheral blood, collected in a trial of Ad26.COV2.S vaccine versus placebo. The receptor set was obtained from a person aged 18-65 years who received the Ad26.COV2.S COVID-19 vaccine or a placebo.

This chain links TRBV4-2 with TRBJ2-5, with 7 bases lining up with TRBD1. The V gene's germline CDR1 is LGHNA and CDR2 YNFKEQ. The CDR3 spans 15 residues. V shed 4 bases, J shed 0 bases, and the junction held 5 bases outside the gene matches. DNA of the CDR3: TGTGCCAGCAGCCCGTACAGGGGCCACCAAGAGACCCAGTACTTC. As protein: CASSPYRGHQETQYF.

The chain uses TRBV7-3 and TRBJ2-1; D perhaps matches TRBD2 (5 bases). CDR3 length equals 17 residues. CDR1 is SGHTA, CDR2 FQGTGA, per germline. Trimming stripped 2 bases from V and 1 base from J, with 15 bases between. DNA of the CDR3: TGTGCCAGCAGCTTATCCCCAGCGGACCCATCCTACAATGAGCAGTTCTTC. Amino acid sequence: CASSLSPADPSYNEQFF.

The chain recombines TRBV15 with TRBJ1-6, with a possible D match to TRBD1 (5 bases). The V end lost 0 bases, the J end lost 9 bases, and 12 bases lay between the germline ends. The CDR3 is made up of 15 amino acids. CDR1 and CDR2 from the germline V gene are LNHNV and YYDKDF (reference sequence). The CDR3 DNA is TGTGCCACCAGCAGAGAGGGACTTGGGGGTTCACCCCTCCACTTT. Translation gives CATSREGLGGSPLHF.

This rearrangement joins TRBV20-1 to TRBJ1-1; a weak D match, TRBD1 (5 bases). Trimming cost V 6 bases and J 8 bases, with 10 bases left between them. This CDR3 contains 10 residues. Germline V gene data show CDR1 as DFQATT and CDR2 as SNEGSKA (reference sequence). CDR3 in amino acids: CSAPNREAFF. The CDR3 region has the DNA TGCAGTGCACCAAACAGGGAAGCTTTCTTT.